This TCR beta chain stems from a study of cytomegalovirus exposure and HLA in healthy donors (TCRdb year 2017). Describing the broader study: An earlier analysis of some 600 of the donors reported over 250 Gb of sequence data and 117 million unique TCR beta sequences obtained from around 190 million T cells. Roughly 300 gigabases of sequencing data and 80 million or so unique TCR sequences were included in an early release covering under 650 HLA-typed donors. Among the roughly 400 genotyped donors, about 85% belonged to the genetic ancestry cluster associated with self-reported Caucasian donors. The study aimed to test whether signatures of past pathogen exposure could be identified by cataloging public T cell receptors. The T cell repertoires of around 670 subjects were profiled by immunosequencing and related to cytomegalovirus serostatus. In addition to the first cohort of hundreds of subjects, a separate validation cohort of some 120 different subjects was used. High-throughput TCR immunosequencing, statistical association of individual TCRs with disease status, and machine learning were combined to predict cytomegalovirus infection status. A later analysis re-examined previously published TCR beta repertoires from around 670 donors and added high-resolution HLA genotyping to investigate patterns of TCR occurrence. In the later analysis, no new phenotypic data were used to find candidate immune exposures; instead, reliance was placed on TCR beta sequences and their occurrence across donors. An earlier analysis of 587 of the donors applied high-throughput TCR beta sequencing to assess whether each TCR beta V gene segment acted as functional or pseudogenic. Donor age, sex, ethnicity and CMV serostatus were collected together with the repertoire data. A later genetic analysis used genome-wide SNP genotypes for about 65% of the 666 donors, treating that subset as a discovery cohort. All discovery cohort repertoires had been generated on a single sequencing platform. Class I and class II HLA loci were covered by the typing at four-digit resolution. The number of typed donors differed by locus: roughly 629-630 for A, B, C, DRB1 and DQB1; 500 to 550 for DQA1; around 580 for DPA1; and some 470 for DPB1. Five DR-DQ haplotypes were handled as single units for association and clustering because linkage in the cohort was strong. Among some 410 genotyped donors of the cohort, an average of about 220,000 unique TCR beta nucleotide sequences was sequenced per donor, of which 15% to 20% were non-productive.

A few counts support this clone. No antigen is known for it. The input lacks base qualities; no much larger clone sits a single base away. The CDR3 starts with the cysteine, ends with the phenylalanine, and has 14 residues. This entry keeps only the CDR3 DNA: 42 bases, framed from base 1. Clipping removes 4 bases from V and 5 bases from J, with 8 as the unmatched junction base count. CDR1 and CDR2 are read off the germline V gene (reference sequence) as SGHKS and YYEKEE. General study outcomes and caveats: Most TCR sequences were seen in very few donors, while some public TCRs were found in many individuals. According to the authors, the approach could potentially be generalized to other disease states and immunological phenotypes. A later analysis found that HLA-associated TCR beta chains were more clonally expanded and had lower generation probabilities than equally common non-associated chains. Only TCR beta chains were sequenced in this cohort, and the absence of alpha or paired-chain data limited detectable features. Strong co-occurrence of HLA alleles, especially DR and DQ, made assigning TCR associations to individual alleles difficult. In an earlier analysis of roughly 560 of the donors, most TCR beta V segments were observed in productive rearrangements about 87% or about 30% of the time, broadly matching IMGT annotations. In vitro tests confirmed that three of the cytomegalovirus-associated TCR beta chains recognize cytomegalovirus antigens. A cluster of highly shared sequence variants was judged likely to be a technical artifact of the sequencing pipeline. HLA typing was unavailable for some donors at each locus, so association tests used only the typed subset. A later analysis found that TCR association rates varied across HLA loci, with DRB1 alleles showing the most associated TCRs and HLA-C alleles the fewest. Compared with the roughly 600-donor mean, donors in an Asian-associated ancestry cluster had fewer N-insertions in productive TCRs, according to a later genetic analysis. Because counts were too low, about 18 rarely observed V segments, including chromosome 9 orphons, were excluded from the earlier analysis of 587 of the donors. In both the original and validation cohorts, the classifier was reported to diagnose cytomegalovirus status with high specificity and sensitivity. A later analysis associated about 17,000 TCR beta sequences with specific HLA alleles at a false discovery rate of 0.05. In a later analysis, several top co-occurrence clusters were reported to appear linked to parvovirus B19, influenza, CMV and Epstein-Barr virus. Some IMGT-functional V segments, including TRBV6-2 and TRBV6-3, could not be told apart with the 87-base-pair reads, so those segments were excluded. The presence/absence analyses assumed that sequencing depth was roughly uniform across donors, and that assumption may not be true. Correlated functional status among segregating V segments might be attributable to linkage disequilibrium, but an unknown experimental factor could not be ruled out. The only immune exposure information available for the cohort was CMV serostatus. V-gene and J-gene trimming of TCR beta chains was associated with a missense DCLRE1C variant in a later genetic analysis, and the association was replicated in an independent cohort. The study gave a list of 150 to 200 TCR beta chains associated with cytomegalovirus. A later analysis found that most CMV-associated TCR beta chains appeared HLA-restricted, with HLA associations seemingly driven largely by CMV exposure. A further reported finding was that TCR beta sequences accurately predicted the HLA-A and HLA-B alleles for most subjects in the first cohort.

The cohort comprised some 700 healthy bone marrow donors. At the time of sampling, all cohort members were nominally healthy, though unrecorded immune exposures were likely present. The donor tested CMV seronegative, placing the donor among the 350 or so seronegative members of the cohort. A peripheral blood sample was provided by each donor, and peripheral blood mononuclear cells were used for TCR beta sequencing. Genomic DNA extraction from the blood cell samples was performed with the Qiagen DNeasy Blood Extraction Kit. Library method: the immunoSEQ multiplex PCR assay. A mixture of 60 forward primers for TCR Vbeta segments and 13 reverse primers for TCR Jbeta segments was used in the multiplex PCR. The CDR3 region of rearranged TCR beta genes was amplified from genomic DNA with a multiplex PCR assay. Amplified TCR beta libraries were sequenced as 87-base-pair reads on the Illumina HiSeq System. The authors processed their data as follows. Across the roughly 670 repertoires, a later analysis counted around 80 million unique TCR beta chains, roughly 11 million of which were shared by at least two donors. A nearest-neighbor algorithm error-corrected the raw reads and collapsed the reads into unique sequences, merging closely related sequences to remove PCR and sequencing errors. CDR3 sequences were aligned to IMGT reference sequences to assign V, D and J gene segments. Each retained sequence needed at least a six-nucleotide match to both a V gene segment and a J gene segment. Rearrangements were classified as productive when the CDR3 lacked stop codons and remained in frame with V and J, and all other rearrangements were classified as non-productive. Following IMGT convention, CDR3 was defined as the stretch from the second conserved V-encoded cysteine to the conserved J-encoded phenylalanine. The earlier analysis of 550 to 650 of the donors excluded any sequence lacking an unambiguous match to a single V gene segment. An earlier analysis of 587 of the donors classified V segments as functional when productive rearrangements were above 56.7% and as segregating when the standard deviation between donors was above 5%. A statistical classification framework was built for diagnosing cytomegalovirus status from the catalog of TCR beta chain sequences. V and J gene assignment, in a later analysis, came from comparing TCR nucleotide sequences with IMGT/GENE-DB human TR gene sequences. A later analysis assigned CDR3 sequences and most-parsimonious VDJ recombination scenarios with the TCRdist pipeline. In a later analysis, each TCR beta chain was defined by its CDR3 amino acid sequence together with its V-gene family, and reads lacking a unique V-gene family were excluded. As a way to deal with suspected cross-contamination and a sequencing artifact, a later analysis dropped nearly 600 nucleotide sequences that were highly shared and had low generation probability. For each public chain, a later analysis derived a clonal expansion index from normalized ranks of inferred template counts within each repertoire. In a later analysis, generation probabilities were computed with a VDJ recombination model fitted to out-of-frame rearrangements, and the resulting probabilities were checked against IGoR. A later analysis scored TCR-TCR, TCR-HLA and TCR-CMV co-occurrence with hypergeometric tests, applying a repertoire-size bias correction to TCR pairs. In a later analysis, false discovery rates were estimated by permuting HLA or CMV assignments 20 times. In a later analysis, co-occurring TCRs were grouped with DBSCAN, and TCRdist sequence similarity was added when clustering was performed within HLA-allele-positive subsets. For co-occurrence clustering, repertoires with fewer than 30,000 or more than 120,000 public chains were excluded, along with 4 to 6 repertoires with anomalous nucleotide sharing. What TCRdb holds here is the immuneACCESS table cut down to in-frame rearrangements. Part of the clones is not present; checked against another copy, under half of the missing clones reflect an unresolved V gene, and the others are unexplained. V and J calls and clone size are as listed in that table; D and trimming were resolved from the DNA. The sample records approximately 190,000 clones, 75% to 90% of which are singletons. 1.1% of the sample goes to the ten largest clones.

The clonotype originates from a boy aged 2 to 10 in good health and CMV-seronegative. The specimen was PBMCs. The chain is encoded by TRBV5-5 joined to TRBJ2-5; a stretch of 7 junction bases matches TRBD2. Here the CDR3 is given as CASSLRLAVETQYF. The DNA sequence is given as TGTGCCAGCAGCCTACGACTAGCCGTGGAGACCCAGTACTTC.